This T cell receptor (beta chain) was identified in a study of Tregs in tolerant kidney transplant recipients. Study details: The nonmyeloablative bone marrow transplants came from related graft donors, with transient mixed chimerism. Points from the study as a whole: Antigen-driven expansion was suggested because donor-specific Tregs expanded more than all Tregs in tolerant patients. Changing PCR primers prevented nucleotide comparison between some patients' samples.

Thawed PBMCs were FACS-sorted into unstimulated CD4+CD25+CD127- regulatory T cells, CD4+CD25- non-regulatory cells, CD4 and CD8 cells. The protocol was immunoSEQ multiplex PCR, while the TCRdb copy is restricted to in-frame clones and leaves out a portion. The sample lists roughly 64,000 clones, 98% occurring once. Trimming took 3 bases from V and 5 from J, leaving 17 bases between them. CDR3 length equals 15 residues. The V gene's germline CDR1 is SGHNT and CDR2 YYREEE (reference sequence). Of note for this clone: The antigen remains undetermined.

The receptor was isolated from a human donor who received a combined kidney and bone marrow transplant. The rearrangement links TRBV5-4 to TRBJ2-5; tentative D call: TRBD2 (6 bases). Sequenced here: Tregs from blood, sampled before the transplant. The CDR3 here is CASSSQAGRGETQYF. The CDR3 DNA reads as TGTGCCAGCAGCTCTCAGGCGGGACGAGGCGAGACCCAGTACTTC.